This T cell receptor beta chain was identified during a study of cytomegalovirus exposure and HLA in healthy donors. The CDR3 contains 16 residues. Notes on this clone: Antigen: not known.

PCR primers comprised 60 Vbeta and 13 Jbeta primers. The repertoire was sequenced with immunoSEQ multiplex PCR; TCRdb's copy has only in-frame clones and lacks some. This sample has 150,000 to 200,000 clones, with 81% found just once. Study-level results: In a later analysis, the majority of CMV-associated beta chains seemingly showed HLA restriction.

The chain joins TRBV21-1 to TRBJ1-5; the table's D call, TRBD1, has no DNA check behind it. TRBV21-1 is assigned pseudogene status. This clonotype was obtained from a man aged 35-49 years in good health and CMV-seropositive. The sequenced material came from PBMCs. The CDR3: CASSTGQSGWDQPQHF. CDR3 bases: TGTGCCAGCAGCACCGGACAGAGCGGATGGGATCAGCCCCAGCATTTT.